This T cell receptor (beta chain) was retrieved from a study of blood T cells in healthy people across ages. Study-wide results and limits: Total diversity from one million sequenced T cells was likely underestimated. Donor CMV status was unknown, possibly confounding expanded clonotype changes. As age increased, TCR beta diversity per million T cells fell in a roughly linear fashion.

Every donor gave approximately 10 milliliters of peripheral blood. A second PCR of roughly 7 to 11 cycles used a sample-barcoded 5' primer and a J-beta primer mix. Each CDR3 protein is one row after TCRdb ran MiXCR on the 5' RACE reads. Here the sample spans about 800,000 distinct CDR3 sequences, over 45% being singletons. V lost 1 base and J lost 5; bases outside the gene matches: 4. The germline V gene has CDR1 SGHTA and CDR2 FQGNSA. CDR3 length: 14 amino acids. A few counts support this clonotype. Antigen: not known. V and J are TRBV7-2 and TRBJ1-2; TRBD1 agrees at 7 bases. The receptor comes from a man aged 25 to 45 in good health. Sequenced: blood. The CDR3 bases are TGTGCCAGCAGCTTAGAGGGGACAGTTTATGGCTACACCTTC. Its translation: CASSLEGTVYGYTF.